This T cell receptor beta chain comes out of a study of identical twins. Overall study results and limits: Cord blood's abundant beta clonotypes had fewer insertions, unlike memory repertoires. A cross-sectional statistical analysis, not follow-up of the same donors, supported the conclusions. Out-of-frame alpha sequences common to twins exhibited an excess of low generation probability.

The CDR3 is 17 amino acids. V was trimmed by 4 bases and J by 2 bases, leaving 20 bases between them. The V gene's germline CDR1 is LGHNT and CDR2 FRNRAP. Unique molecular identifiers were in the cDNA, with template-switch universal primer binding. TCRdb analysed the 5' RACE reads with MiXCR anew, one entry per CDR3 protein. The sample shows hundreds of thousands of distinct CDR3 sequences, roughly 8.6% of them seen only once. This clonotype was observed a handful of times. Its matching antigen is unknown. The same sample was also used in a study of yellow fever vaccine responses in identical twins.

V usage is TRBV12-5 and J usage is TRBJ1-2; D not resolved. The sequence derives from a woman under 30 in good health. The sequencing input was CD8+ T cells sorted from blood. The CDR3 DNA reads TGTGCTAGTGGTTCTCGAGACCCGGTCAGAATGAACTATGGCTACACCTTC. Translated: CASGSRDPVRMNYGYTF.